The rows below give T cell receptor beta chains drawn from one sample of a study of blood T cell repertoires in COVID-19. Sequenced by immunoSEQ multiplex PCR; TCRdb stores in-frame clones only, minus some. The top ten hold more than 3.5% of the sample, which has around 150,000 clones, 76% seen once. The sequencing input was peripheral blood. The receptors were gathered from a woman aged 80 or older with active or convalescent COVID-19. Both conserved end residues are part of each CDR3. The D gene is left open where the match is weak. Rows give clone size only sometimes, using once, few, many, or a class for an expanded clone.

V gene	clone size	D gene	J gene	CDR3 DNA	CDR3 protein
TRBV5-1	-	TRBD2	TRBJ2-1	TGCGCCAGCACAGCCGGGACTAGCGGGAACAATGAGCAGTTCTTC	CASTAGTSGNNEQFF
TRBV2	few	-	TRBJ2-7	TGTGCCAGCAGAAAGGAGCGAGGGATGGGCTACGAGCAGTACTTC	CASRKERGMGYEQYF
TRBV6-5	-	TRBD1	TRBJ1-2	TGTGCCAGCAGCCAGGGGGCAGGGAACTATGGCTACACCTTC	CASSQGAGNYGYTF
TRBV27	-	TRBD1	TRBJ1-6	TGTGCCAGCAGTTTACTTTTCGGGACAGGGAAGAGTTCCTATAATTCACCCCTCCACTTT	CASSLLFGTGKSSYNSPLHF
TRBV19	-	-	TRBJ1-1	TGTGCCAGTAGTATAGGGGGCCCCGAGAACACTGAAGCTTTCTTT	CASSIGGPENTEAFF
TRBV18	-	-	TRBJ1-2	TGTGCCAGCTCACCACTGGGGGGGCCACTGGGCTATGGCTACACCTTC	CASSPLGGPLGYGYTF
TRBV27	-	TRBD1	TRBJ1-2	TGTGCCAGCGGGACAGCCTTTGGCTACACCTTC	CASGTAFGYTF
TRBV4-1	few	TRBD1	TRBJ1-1	TGCGCCAGCAGCCCATTGGGACAGGGGAAAGCTGAAGCTTTCTTT	CASSPLGQGKAEAFF
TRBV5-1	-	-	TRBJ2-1	TGCGCCAGCAGCCCCCCAGACAATGAGCAGTTCTTC	CASSPPDNEQFF
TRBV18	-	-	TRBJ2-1	TGTGCCAGCTCACCAATACAGGGTAGCAATGAGCAGTTCTTC	CASSPIQGSNEQFF
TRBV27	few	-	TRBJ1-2	TGTGCCAGCAGTTTATCCTATGGGTGGAGAAACTACACCTTC	CASSLSYGWRNYTF
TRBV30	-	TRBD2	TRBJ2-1	TGTGCCTGGGGGACTAGCGGGGGATACAATGAGCAGTTCTTC	CAWGTSGGYNEQFF
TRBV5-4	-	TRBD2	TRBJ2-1	TGTGCCAGCAGCGTTAGCGGGGGGGTCTATGAGCAGTTCTTC	CASSVSGGVYEQFF
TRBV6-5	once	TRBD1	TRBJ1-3	TGTGCCAGCAGCCTGACAGGGATTACGGGAAACACCATATATTTT	CASSLTGITGNTIYF
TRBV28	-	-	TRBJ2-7	TGTGCCAGCAGTTCCCTCGGGGACAAAGGCTCCTACGAGCAGTACTTC	CASSSLGDKGSYEQYF
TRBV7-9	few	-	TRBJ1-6	TGTGCCAGCAGCTTAACAGGCGAACAGCCCCACTTT	CASSLTGEQPHF